These 4 T cell receptor beta chains came from one sample sequenced in a study of blood T cell repertoires in COVID-19. Some clones are missing from TCRdb's copy, which holds only in-frame ones; the method was immunoSEQ multiplex PCR. The data hold about 56,000 clones, with approximately 88% observed a single time. The sample taken for sequencing was peripheral blood. The receptors come from a human donor in a cohort sampled during active COVID-19.

The chain joins TRBV6-2 or TRBV6-3 to TRBJ1-5, with D unclear. The V gene's germline CDR1 is MNHEY and CDR2 SVGEGT. Trimming removed 5 bases from V and 0 bases from J, with 17 bases in between. The CDR3 spans 17 residues. The CDR3: CASSAREAIISNQPQHF. CDR3 DNA: TGTGCCAGCAGTGCCCGAGAGGCTATAATTAGCAATCAGCCCCAGCATTTT.

This sequence joins TRBV5-8 and TRBJ2-7, with D possibly matching TRBD2 (6 bases). The CDR3 has 16 residues. V lost 2 bases to trimming and J lost 1 base, with 16 bases between them. Germline values: CDR1 SGHTS, CDR2 YDEGEE. The CDR3 nucleotides are TGTGCCAGCAGCTTTGCGGGGATTACTGGGTCCTACGAGCAGTACTTC. Amino acid sequence: CASSFAGITGSYEQYF.

The chain has TRBV3-1 (or the pseudogene TRBV3-2) and TRBJ1-1; 10 bases are shared with TRBD1. The CDR3 is made up of 14 amino acids. The trim removed 0 bases at V and 9 bases at J, leaving 4 bases unmatched. Looked up from germline, CDR1 is LGHDT and CDR2 is YNNKEL (reference sequence). The CDR3 DNA is TGTGCCAGCAGCCAAGATCGGGACAGGGGCCAAGCTTTCTTT. As protein: CASSQDRDRGQAFF.

The V and J genes are TRBV2 and TRBJ2-6, with a tentative D call TRBD2 (6 bases). Trimming took 6 bases from V and 0 from J, leaving 18 bases between them. CDR1 is SNHLY, CDR2 FYNNEI, per germline. The CDR3 consists of 18 residues. The CDR3 region is CASRIGGVLRSGANVLTF. In DNA, the CDR3 is TGTGCCAGCAGAATCGGAGGGGTCCTCCGCTCTGGGGCCAACGTCCTGACTTTC.